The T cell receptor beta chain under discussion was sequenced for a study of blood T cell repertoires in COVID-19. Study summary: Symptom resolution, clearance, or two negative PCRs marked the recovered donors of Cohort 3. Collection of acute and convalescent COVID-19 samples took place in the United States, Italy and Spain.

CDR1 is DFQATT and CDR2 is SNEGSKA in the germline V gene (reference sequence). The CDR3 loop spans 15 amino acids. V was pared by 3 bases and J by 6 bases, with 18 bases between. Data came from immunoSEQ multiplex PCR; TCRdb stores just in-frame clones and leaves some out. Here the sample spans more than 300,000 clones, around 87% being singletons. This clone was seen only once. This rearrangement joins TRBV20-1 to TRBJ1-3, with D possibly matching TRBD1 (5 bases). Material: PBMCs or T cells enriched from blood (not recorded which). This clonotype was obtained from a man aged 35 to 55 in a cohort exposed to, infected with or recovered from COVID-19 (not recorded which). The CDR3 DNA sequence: TGCAGTGCTAGTCAGTTCCAGGGAGGGGAAAACACCATATATTTT. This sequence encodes CSASQFQGGENTIYF.